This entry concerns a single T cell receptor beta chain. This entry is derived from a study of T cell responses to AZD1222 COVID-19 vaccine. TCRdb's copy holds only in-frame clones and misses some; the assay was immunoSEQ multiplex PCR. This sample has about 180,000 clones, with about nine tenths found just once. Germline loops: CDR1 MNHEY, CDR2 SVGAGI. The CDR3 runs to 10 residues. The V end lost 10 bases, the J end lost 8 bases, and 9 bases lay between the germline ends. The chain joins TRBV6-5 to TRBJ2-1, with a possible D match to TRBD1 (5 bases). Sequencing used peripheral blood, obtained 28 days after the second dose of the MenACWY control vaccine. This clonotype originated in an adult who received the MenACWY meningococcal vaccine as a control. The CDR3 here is CATLGDEQFF. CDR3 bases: TGTGCCACCCTAGGGGATGAGCAGTTCTTC.